The 30 T cell receptor beta chains listed next were all sequenced from one sample in a study of neurological immune-mediated disorders. TCRdb recomputed calls from the 5' RACE reads with MiXCR, one row per CDR3 protein. The sample has some 80,000 distinct CDR3 sequences, about 5.6% seen once. Time point in this sample: longitudinal time-point 2. The sample consisted of PBMCs. All receptors come from an older woman with multiple sclerosis.

This clonotype was detected many times. The chain carries TRBV11-2 and TRBJ2-5, with D perhaps matching TRBD1 (6 bases). CDR3 length equals 13 residues. Germline-derived CDR1 and CDR2 are SGHAT and FQNNGV. V dropped 4 bases and J dropped 5 bases, with 11 bases sitting between them. CDR3 loop: CASSSGVLETQYF. The CDR3 DNA sequence: TGTGCCAGCAGCTCAGGGGTTTTGGAGACCCAGTACTTC.

This clonotype was seen repeatedly, ten times or more. V usage is TRBV5-1 and J usage is TRBJ2-1; no clear D. CDR1 and CDR2 from the germline V gene are SGHRS and YFSETQ. This CDR3 region has 12 residues. Trimming took off 4 bases at V and 9 bases at J, with 11 bases between the two ends. The CDR3 DNA reads as TGCGCCAGCAGCCCGGCGGTCGGTGAGCAGTTCTTC. It translates to CASSPAVGEQFF.

This clonotype was seen many times. The chain joins TRBV5-1 to TRBJ1-1; no clear D gene. Germline values: CDR1 SGHRS, CDR2 YFSETQ. This CDR3 is 12 amino acids long. Trimming pared 3 bases from V and 0 bases from J, leaving 3 bases between. This CDR3 reads CASSSVNTEAFF. As DNA, the CDR3 is TGCGCCAGCAGCTCAGTGAACACTGAAGCTTTCTTT.

The V gene is TRBV7-8, the J gene TRBJ2-7; possibly TRBD1 for D (6 bases). With 3 bases removed from V and 0 bases from J, the gap between germline ends came to 18 bases. The germline V gene encodes CDR1 SGHVS and CDR2 FQNEAQ. The CDR3 is 17 residues long. In DNA, the CDR3 is TGTGCCAGCAGCTTCACTCCACAGGGACCGAGCTCCTACGAGCAGTACTTC. This gives the protein CASSFTPQGPSSYEQYF.

This clonotype was seen many times. The V call is TRBV20-1, the J call TRBJ2-2; 16 bases agree with TRBD2. CDR1 and CDR2 from the germline V gene are DFQATT and SNEGSKA (reference sequence). This CDR3 comprises 19 residues. With V trimmed by 2 bases and J by 0 bases, 6 bases remained unmatched. CDR3 sequence (DNA): TGCAGTGCTAGACCCACCGGGACTAGCGGGGGGGCGAACACCGGGGAGCTGTTTTTT. Protein product: CSARPTGTSGGANTGELFF.

This clonotype was picked up many times. V is TRBV6-1 and J is TRBJ2-7; D not resolved. CDR1 and CDR2 from the germline V gene are MNHNS and SASEGT. This CDR3 spans 11 amino acids. The germline V and J ends were trimmed by 2 bases and 4 bases, with 3 bases remaining between them. CDR3 residues: CASSELYEQYF. CDR3 bases: TGTGCCAGCAGTGAACTATACGAGCAGTACTTC.

This clonotype was observed many times. The chain carries TRBV29-1 and TRBJ2-1, with 7 bases lining up with TRBD1. The CDR3 length is 14 residues. Losses at the gene ends were 8 bases for V and 3 bases for J; bases not matched to a gene: 10. Germline loops: CDR1 SQVTM, CDR2 ANQGSEA. This CDR3 is CSSGTARYYNEQFF. The CDR3 DNA reads as TGCAGCTCCGGGACAGCAAGATACTACAATGAGCAGTTCTTC.

In its sample, this clonotype was seen a few times. The gene calls are TRBV12-3 or TRBV12-4 and TRBJ1-6; 8 bases match TRBD1. The J segment lost 7 bases and the V segment lost 4 bases, leaving 3 bases of the junction unmatched. This CDR3 spans 14 amino acids. CDR3 DNA sequence: TGTGCCAGCAGTTCGACAGGGGAAAATTCACCCCTCCACTTT. Translated, it gives CASSSTGENSPLHF.

In its sample, this clonotype was seen many times. J is TRBJ1-5 and V is TRBV6-5; a possible D gene is TRBD1 (6 bases). Germline V gene sequence: CDR1 MNHEY, CDR2 SVGAGI. With 5 bases removed from V and 2 bases from J, the gap between germline ends came to 22 bases. CDR3 length: 18 residues. CDR3: CASSPDVLGGRRNQPQHF. The CDR3 DNA is TGTGCCAGCAGTCCTGATGTCCTCGGGGGGCGCCGCAATCAGCCCCAGCATTTT.

This clonotype came up many times. The chain carries TRBV3-1 and TRBJ1-6; D is perhaps TRBD1 (6 bases). The CDR3 spans 16 residues. Trimming pared 1 base from V and 6 bases from J, leaving 13 bases between. Germline assignment: CDR1 LGHDT and CDR2 YNNKEL (reference sequence). The CDR3 region has the DNA TGTGCCAGCAGCCAAGGGGGGCAGGGCCGTAATTCACCCCTCCACTTT. Translating it yields CASSQGGQGRNSPLHF.

The sample holds many counts of this clonotype. The chain uses TRBV6-5 and TRBJ1-2; D perhaps matches TRBD1 (5 bases). Trimming removed 1 base at V and 7 bases at J, with 22 bases between. CDR3 length: 17 amino acids. Germline CDR1 MNHEY, CDR2 SVGAGI. CDR3 region: CASSYYIAGGGNGGYTF. In nucleotides, the CDR3 is TGTGCCAGCAGTTACTATATCGCAGGTGGGGGAAATGGTGGCTACACCTTC.

This clonotype was picked up many times. This chain uses TRBV12-3 or TRBV12-4 with TRBJ2-1; D unclear. The CDR3 spans 10 residues. Between the trimmed V and J ends, which lost 2 bases and 10 bases, there was a span of 3 bases. The CDR3, as DNA: TGTGCCAGCAGTTTAAACGAGCAGTTCTTC. Translated: CASSLNEQFF.

This clonotype was recorded at least ten times. The chain combines TRBV5-1 with TRBJ2-1; 14 positions agree with TRBD2. There are 16 residues in the CDR3. V lost 3 bases and J lost 8; bases outside the gene matches: 7. Per the germline V gene, CDR1 is SGHRS and CDR2 is YFSETQ. CDR3 sequence reads: CASSSDPGLAGDEQFF. The DNA of the CDR3 is TGCGCCAGCAGCTCCGACCCGGGACTAGCGGGGGATGAGCAGTTCTTC.

The table lists this clonotype with many counts. The rearrangement uses TRBV5-1 and TRBJ1-5; D remains ambiguous. The CDR3 runs to 14 residues. The V end was cut by 5 bases, the J end by 3 bases, with 12 bases between. Germline V gene sequence: CDR1 SGHRS, CDR2 YFSETQ. CDR3 nucleotide sequence: TGCGCCAGCAGTTCTGGGGATCTCAATCAGCCCCAGCATTTT. Translation: CASSSGDLNQPQHF.

This clonotype was recorded many times. The chain uses TRBV5-1 and TRBJ2-3; D is tentatively TRBD1 or TRBD2 (5 bases each). The germline CDR1 and CDR2 sequences are SGHRS and YFSETQ. This CDR3 spans 15 amino acids. With 0 bases removed from V and 2 bases from J, the gap between germline ends came to 10 bases. CDR3 in DNA: TGCGCCAGCAGCTTGGTGGGGACCCTCACAGATACGCAGTATTTT. It is translated as CASSLVGTLTDTQYF. Full variable domain (remainder filled in from reference TRBV5-1 and TRBJ2-3): KAGVTQTPRYLIKTRGQQVTLSCSPISGHRSVSWYQQTPGQGLQFLFEYFSETQRNKGNFPGRFSGRQFSNSRSEMNVSTLELGDSALYLCASSLVGTLTDTQYFGPGTRLTVL.

This clonotype was recorded at least ten times. This sequence joins TRBV5-1 and TRBJ2-7; the D gene could be TRBD1 or TRBD2 (5 bases each). CDR3 length equals 14 residues. Germline-derived CDR1 and CDR2 are SGHRS and YFSETQ. V lost 2 bases to trimming and J lost 4 bases, with 13 bases between them. CDR3 sequence reads: CASSLGAEGYEQYF. The CDR3 bases are TGCGCCAGCAGCTTAGGGGCTGAGGGTTACGAGCAGTACTTC.

This clonotype has at least ten counts. The V call is TRBV20-1, the J call TRBJ2-1; D possibly corresponds to TRBD2 (5 bases). The length of the CDR3 is 17 residues. V was pared by 0 bases and J by 0 bases, with 15 bases between. Germline lookup yields CDR1 DFQATT and CDR2 SNEGSKA (reference sequence). As DNA, the CDR3 is TGCAGTGCTAGAGATCCGAGCGGACTCCCCTCCTACAATGAGCAGTTCTTC. It encodes CSARDPSGLPSYNEQFF.

Many counts were recorded for this clonotype. V usage is TRBV5-1 and J usage is TRBJ2-1; the match to TRBD1 covers 9 bases. The junction had 15 bases not matched to a gene; V was cut back by 4 bases and J by 7 bases. The CDR3 spans 17 residues. CDR1 is SGHRS, CDR2 YFSETQ, per germline. CDR3 sequence (DNA): TGCGCCAGCAGCCTCGCAGCCGGGACAGGGTTTCGGAATGAGCAGTTCTTC. Translated, it gives CASSLAAGTGFRNEQFF.

Remarks on this clonotype: Since a much larger clone is just one base distant, this may be a read error. The CDR3 DNA follows: TGTGCCAGCAGCTTAGTACAGGGGTGGATTGAAGCTTTCTTT. Its translation: CASSLVQGWIEAFF. The rearrangement uses TRBV7-8 and TRBJ1-1, with TRBD1 matching over 7 bases. The V segment lost 1 base and the J segment 7 bases; nucleotides outside the gene matches: 6. The CDR3 extends over 14 amino acids. Germline-derived CDR1 and CDR2 are SGHVS and FQNEAQ.

Many counts were recorded for this clonotype. The V gene is TRBV3-1, the J gene TRBJ2-3; 8 bases match TRBD2. V shed 5 bases and J 8 bases; nucleotides not matched to a gene: 12. Germline loops: CDR1 LGHDT, CDR2 YNNKEL (reference sequence). This CDR3 spans 15 amino acids. As DNA, the CDR3 is TGTGCCAGCAGCGCAAGAGAGACGAGCGGGGGTACGCAGTATTTT. Translation gives CASSARETSGGTQYF.

There are many counts of this clonotype. CDR3 in DNA: TGTGCCATCAGTGAACCGGGGGCGAGGCAAGAGACCCAGTACTTC. It is translated as CAISEPGARQETQYF. The chain employs TRBV10-3 and TRBJ2-5; D tentatively fits TRBD1 or TRBD2 (6 bases each). The CDR3 loop spans 15 amino acids. Germline V gene sequence: CDR1 ENHRY, CDR2 SYGVKD. V was pared by 3 bases and J by 2 bases, with 13 bases between.

This clonotype was seen many times. DNA of the CDR3: TGCAGTGCTTATGACAGGGCTAACACTGAAGCTTTCTTT. Protein product: CSAYDRANTEAFF. The chain combines TRBV20-1 with TRBJ1-1, with 7 bases aligning to TRBD1. From germline, CDR1 is DFQATT and CDR2 SNEGSKA (reference sequence). Trimming cost V 5 bases and J 2 bases; bases outside gene matches: 5. This CDR3 comprises 13 residues.

This clonotype was recorded at least ten times. V gene TRBV12-3 or TRBV12-4 combines with J gene TRBJ2-1; TRBD1 matches at 7 bases. V gave up 6 bases and J gave up 7 bases; unmatched junction bases: 6. The CDR3 extends over 13 amino acids. The CDR3 coding sequence is TGTGCCAGCAGCCGAGACAGGGTTAATGAGCAGTTCTTC. Its translation is CASSRDRVNEQFF.

This clonotype was found many times. The J gene is TRBJ2-2, the V gene TRBV20-1, with 8 bases lining up with TRBD2. With V trimmed by 2 bases and J by 0 bases, 8 bases remained unmatched. The CDR3 totals 17 residues. Germline assignment: CDR1 DFQATT and CDR2 SNEGSKA (reference sequence). The CDR3 DNA follows: TGCAGTGCTAGATCTCTGCGGGGGGCCCCGAACACCGGGGAGCTGTTTTTT. This encodes CSARSLRGAPNTGELFF.

The sample holds a few counts of this clonotype. A much larger clonotype is one base distant, so this may be a read error. This rearrangement joins TRBV24-1 to TRBJ2-5, with a possible D match to TRBD1 (6 bases). With 7 bases removed from V and 4 bases from J, the gap between germline ends came to 12 bases. CDR1 KGHDR and CDR2 SFDVKD come from the germline V gene. The CDR3 is 13 residues long. CDR3 sequence (DNA): TGTGCCACCAGGGGGGCAGCCGGAGAGACCCAGTACTTC. It yields the protein CATRGAAGETQYF.

This clonotype was observed a few times. The V call is TRBV5-1, the J call TRBJ2-2; unclear D gene. Germline values: CDR1 SGHRS, CDR2 YFSETQ. Deletions cut 1 base from V and 4 bases from J, with 11 bases between. This CDR3 contains 15 residues. Here the CDR3 DNA reads TGCGCCAGCAGCTTGCCGAAGACCCCCACCGGGGAGCTGTTTTTT. Its translation is CASSLPKTPTGELFF.

This clonotype was observed many times. This chain joins TRBV6-8 and TRBJ2-7; D is unresolved. Looked up from germline, CDR1 is MNHGY and CDR2 is SAAAGT. V lost 0 bases to trimming and J lost 6 bases, with 9 bases between them. CDR3 size: 13 residues. The CDR3 loop is CASSYSSRSEQYF. Written as DNA, the CDR3 is TGTGCCAGCAGTTACTCGAGCAGAAGCGAGCAGTACTTC.

This clonotype was detected many times. The chain has TRBV6-1 and TRBJ1-2; D is possibly TRBD1 (6 bases). CDR1 and CDR2 (germline): MNHNS, SASEGT. CDR3 length equals 13 residues. Trimming cost V 3 bases and J 6 bases, with 11 bases left between them. In DNA, the CDR3 is TGTGCCAGCAGTGACAGGGGAAAGGATGGCTACACCTTC. This gives the protein CASSDRGKDGYTF.

At least ten counts were recorded for this clonotype. The CDR3 bases are TGCGCCAGCAGCTTGAAGGGTGGGGACACCGGGGAGCTGTTTTTT. Encoded protein: CASSLKGGDTGELFF. The rearrangement links TRBV5-1 to TRBJ2-2, with D unclear. Germline V lookup: CDR1 SGHRS, CDR2 YFSETQ. This CDR3 has 15 amino acids. Deletions cut 1 base from V and 3 bases from J, with 10 bases between.

Ten or more counts support this clonotype. The V gene is TRBV7-8, the J gene TRBJ1-1; 7 positions match TRBD1. V shed 5 bases and J 1 base; nucleotides not matched to a gene: 7. Germline V lookup: CDR1 SGHVS, CDR2 FQNEAQ. The CDR3 is made up of 15 amino acids. CDR3 coding DNA: TGTGCCAGCAGCATTATGGGACAGACGAACACTGAAGCTTTCTTT. It encodes CASSIMGQTNTEAFF.